The 10 T cell receptor beta chains given below trace back to one sample, sequenced in a study of regulatory T cells in long-lasting Graves disease. Arm-PCR of CDR3 regions and iRepertoire HTBI primers were used to build TCR beta libraries. TCRdb reprocessed the multiplex PCR reads with MiXCR, giving one entry per CDR3 protein. This sample has about 340,000 distinct CDR3 sequences, with less than 20% found just once. Time point meaning: persistent/refractory GD, antithyroid drugs over 5 years with positive TRAb. PBMC-derived RNA was used for the TCR library. The sequencing here drew on peripheral blood mononuclear cells (PBMCs), taken when the disease was refractory, from a patient treated with antithyroid drugs. The receptors originated from a female donor with Graves disease.

This clonotype has more than one count but fewer than ten. The chain employs TRBV6-1 and TRBJ1-5; D gene ambiguous. V was clipped by 6 bases and J by 9 bases, with 12 bases between them. The CDR3 extends over 12 amino acids. Per germline, CDR1 MNHNS and CDR2 SASEGT. This chain's CDR3 is CASSPDEGPQHF. CDR3 in DNA: TGTGCCAGCAGCCCCGACGAGGGGCCCCAGCATTTT.

This clonotype was detected a few times. The J gene is TRBJ2-2, the V gene TRBV27; 8 positions agree with TRBD2. CDR3 length equals 14 residues. The junction had 4 bases not matched to a gene; V was cut back by 5 bases and J by 5 bases. Germline V lookup: CDR1 MNHEY, CDR2 SMNVEV (reference sequence). CDR3 residues: CASSLAGRTGELFF. The DNA for the CDR3 is TGTGCCAGCAGTCTAGCGGGCAGAACCGGGGAGCTGTTTTTT.

At least ten counts were recorded for this clonotype. The chain employs TRBV2 and TRBJ1-5; TRBD1 is a possible D gene (5 bases). Germline lookup yields CDR1 SNHLY and CDR2 FYNNEI. The CDR3 has 14 amino acids. Trimming shortened V by 7 bases and J by 6 bases, and 16 bases separated the two germline ends. The CDR3 DNA sequence: TGTGCCAGCATGGAATATCTTGGGGCTCAGCCCCAGCATTTT. As protein: CASMEYLGAQPQHF.

This clonotype was seen more than once but under ten times. The V call is TRBV28, the J call TRBJ2-1; weak D call: TRBD2 (6 bases). With 3 bases removed from V and 3 bases from J, the gap between germline ends came to 12 bases. Looked up from germline, CDR1 is MDHEN and CDR2 is SYDVKM. The CDR3 contains 15 residues. Here the CDR3 DNA reads TGTGCCAGCAGTTTGGTCGGGGGAGGCTACAATGAGCAGTTCTTC. This translates into CASSLVGGGYNEQFF.

This clonotype was observed at least ten times. This chain joins TRBV6-1 and TRBJ2-2; D gene ambiguous. This CDR3 contains 14 residues. Germline CDR1 is MNHNS and CDR2 is SASEGT. V was shortened by 2 bases and J by 1 base, with 5 bases between the two germline ends. CDR3 bases: TGTGCCAGCAGTGAAAACTGGAACACCGGGGAGCTGTTTTTT. It translates to CASSENWNTGELFF.

This chain links TRBV28 with TRBJ2-3, with D uncertain. V shed 10 bases and J shed 1 base, with 21 bases lying between them. The CDR3 is 16 residues long. Germline V gene data show CDR1 as MDHEN and CDR2 as SYDVKM. CDR3 sequence: CATLRTPPVGTDTQYF. The CDR3 coding sequence is TGTGCCACCTTACGGACGCCCCCGGTGGGCACAGATACGCAGTATTTT.

This clonotype has just a few counts. The genes are TRBV3-1 and TRBJ1-3; D gene uncertain. This CDR3 has 18 amino acids. The germline CDR1 and CDR2 sequences are LGHDT and YNNKEL (reference sequence). Between the trimmed V and J ends, which lost 1 base and 0 bases, there was a span of 16 bases. CDR3 residues: CASSQAPRMVHSGNTIYF. CDR3 nucleotides: TGTGCCAGCAGCCAAGCTCCCCGGATGGTGCACTCTGGAAACACCATATATTTT.

Here the CDR3 reads CASSRDKIAFF. Here the CDR3 DNA reads TGCGCCAGTTCCCGGGACAAGATCGCTTTCTTT. The V call is TRBV4-1, the J call TRBJ1-1; D might be TRBD1 (6 bases). CDR3 length: 11 amino acids. V shed 9 bases and J shed 11 bases, with 16 bases lying between them. Per germline, CDR1 MGHRA and CDR2 YSYEKL.

There are many counts of this clonotype. This chain links TRBV28 with TRBJ2-4; 9 bases are shared with TRBD1. V dropped 7 bases and J dropped 3; count of bases not matched to a gene: 13. Germline V gene lookup returns CDR1 MDHEN and CDR2 SYDVKM. There are 17 residues in the CDR3. The CDR3 DNA sequence: TGTGCCAGCACCCTTGGACAGGGGATTTTGGGCAAAAACATTCAGTACTTC. Translated, it gives CASTLGQGILGKNIQYF.

This clonotype occurred many times. The V call is TRBV7-2, the J call TRBJ2-5; D ambiguous. CDR1 is SGHTA, CDR2 FQGNSA, per germline. Trimming took 5 bases from V and 0 from J, leaving 7 bases between them. This CDR3 is 13 amino acids long. The CDR3 DNA reads TGTGCCAGCAGCCTGCATTACCAAGAGACCCAGTACTTC. Encoded protein: CASSLHYQETQYF.